The clone carrying this T cell receptor (beta chain) was detected only once. Its antigen is as yet unknown. The CDR3 spans 15 residues. Germline loops: CDR1 GTSNPN, CDR2 SVGIG (reference sequence). V shed 0 bases and J shed 4 bases, with 16 bases lying between them. The assay was immunoSEQ multiplex PCR, and TCRdb's table has in-frame clones only and misses some. Of 150,000 to 200,000 clones in the sample, approximately 93% are singletons; the top ten hold roughly 1%. The data are from a study of T cell responses to AZD1222 COVID-19 vaccine. Study observations and caveats: Only six or seven AZD1222 recipients tested seropositive at baseline. Clonal diversity was possibly underestimated, and white British individuals and females predominated among donors. CD4 TCRs covered the whole spike, strongest at regions 160-218 and 743-854.

Sequences were derived from peripheral blood, sampled on day 0 of AZD1222 vaccination. This chain connects TRBV30 to TRBJ2-7; D is ambiguous. This receptor was identified in an adult in good health. As DNA, the CDR3 is TGTGCCTGGAGTGTCACCTATCTTACAGCGTACGAGCAGTACTTC. It specifies CAWSVTYLTAYEQYF.